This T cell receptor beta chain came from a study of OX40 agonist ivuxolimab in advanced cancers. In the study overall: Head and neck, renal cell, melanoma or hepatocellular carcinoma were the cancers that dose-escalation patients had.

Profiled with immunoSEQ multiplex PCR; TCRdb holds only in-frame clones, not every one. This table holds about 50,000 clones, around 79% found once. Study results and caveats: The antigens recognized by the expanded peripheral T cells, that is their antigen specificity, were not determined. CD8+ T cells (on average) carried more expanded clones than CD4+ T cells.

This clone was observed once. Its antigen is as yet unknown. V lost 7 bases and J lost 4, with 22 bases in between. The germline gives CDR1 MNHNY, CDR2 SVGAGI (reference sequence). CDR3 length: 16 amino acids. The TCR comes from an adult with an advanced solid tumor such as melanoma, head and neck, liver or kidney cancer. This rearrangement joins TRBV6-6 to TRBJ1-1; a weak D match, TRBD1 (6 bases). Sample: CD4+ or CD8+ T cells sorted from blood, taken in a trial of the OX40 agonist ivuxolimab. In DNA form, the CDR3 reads TGTGCCAGCACCTTACTGAGGGGGGGGACGAGCACTGAAGCTTTCTTT. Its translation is CASTLLRGGTSTEAFF.